Listed below are T cell receptor beta chains from one sample, sequenced in a study of blood T cell repertoires in COVID-19. Profiling relied on immunoSEQ multiplex PCR, and the TCRdb table lists in-frame clones only, not all of them. The table includes around 220,000 clones, roughly 84% detected once. The sample consisted of PBMCs or T cells enriched from blood (not recorded which). These receptors were obtained from a woman between 40 and 55 years old who had recovered from COVID-19. Both conserved end residues are part of each CDR3. The order of the fields is D gene, J gene, clone size, V gene, CDR3 protein, CDR3 DNA. A D gene is named only where the DNA matches it firmly. Only some rows state a clone size, as once, few, many or a class for expanded clones.

.,TRBJ2-2,.,TRBV19,CASFQRKNTGELFF,TGTGCCAGTTTTCAGCGGAAGAACACCGGGGAGCTGTTTTTT
.,TRBJ1-2,.,TRBV7-9,CASSLDPVVGGYTF,TGTGCCAGCAGCTTAGATCCGGTAGTTGGTGGCTACACCTTC
.,TRBJ1-3,.,TRBV7-2,CASSFKTGNTIYF,TGTGCCAGCAGCTTTAAGACAGGAAACACCATATATTTT
.,TRBJ2-1,.,TRBV5-4,CASSPTGSSYNEQFF,TGTGCCAGCAGCCCCACAGGGAGCTCCTACAATGAGCAGTTCTTC
TRBD2,TRBJ2-2,.,TRBV10-2,CASSDSSLAGGYTGELFF,TGCGCCAGCAGTGATTCGTCTTTAGCGGGAGGGTACACCGGGGAGCTGTTTTTT
TRBD2,TRBJ2-2,once,TRBV27,CASSFGNRVAGGPSTGELFF,TGTGCCAGCAGTTTCGGCAACCGGGTAGCGGGAGGGCCGAGCACCGGGGAGCTGTTTTTT
TRBD2,TRBJ2-3,.,TRBV10-3,CAISEWTSGSADTQYF,TGTGCCATCAGTGAGTGGACTAGCGGGAGCGCAGATACGCAGTATTTT
TRBD2,TRBJ2-4,few,TRBV29-1,CSVAGGAGGWTFTKNIQYF,TGCAGCGTGGCGGGGGGGGCAGGGGGTTGGACTTTTACCAAAAACATTCAGTACTTC
.,TRBJ2-7,.,TRBV28,CASSHLTGMSSYEQYF,TGTGCCAGCAGCCACCTAACAGGGATGAGCTCCTACGAGCAGTACTTC
TRBD2,TRBJ2-2,.,TRBV7-2,CASSLAGLAGGTGELFF,TGTGCCAGCAGCTTAGCGGGACTAGCGGGAGGCACCGGGGAGCTGTTTTTT
TRBD1,TRBJ2-7,few,TRBV9,CASSLTLGTAVSEQYF,TGTGCCAGCAGCCTAACCTTAGGGACAGCGGTCTCCGAGCAGTACTTC
.,TRBJ1-1,.,TRBV5-1,CASSLIGGSNTEAFF,TGCGCCAGCAGCTTGATTGGGGGCTCGAACACTGAAGCTTTCTTT
.,TRBJ2-7,.,TRBV5-1,CASSLLGREDEQYF,TGCGCCAGCAGCTTATTGGGCAGGGAAGACGAGCAGTACTTC
.,TRBJ1-6,.,TRBV2,CASSRQENSPLHF,TGTGCCAGCAGTCGACAGGAGAATTCACCCCTCCACTTT
.,TRBJ1-1,.,TRBV12-3/TRBV12-4,CASSYLRDTEAFF,TGTGCCAGCAGTTACCTCAGGGACACTGAAGCTTTCTTT
TRBD1,TRBJ2-5,.,TRBV24-1,CATSDSAGTGRETQYF,TGTGCCACCAGTGATTCGGCCGGGACAGGGCGCGAGACCCAGTACTTC
TRBD2,TRBJ2-3,once,TRBV4-1,CASSQETSGSADTQYF,TGCGCCAGCAGCCAAGAGACTAGCGGGAGTGCAGATACGCAGTATTTT